The 7 T cell receptor beta chains listed next were all sequenced from one sample in a study of T-cell memory formation after mild COVID-19. TCRdb processed the 5' RACE reads anew with MiXCR; each CDR3 protein has one entry. This table has fewer than 140,000 distinct CDR3 sequences, over 15% appearing once. The sequencing input was PBMCs or a T cell subset sorted from them (not recorded which). The receptor set was obtained from an adult woman who had mild COVID-19 (a few samples of this study predate the infection). Cell type and time point are not known.

This clonotype was observed a handful of times. The rearrangement joins TRBV12-3 or TRBV12-4 to TRBJ2-6; no reliable D call. This CDR3 comprises 13 residues. The V end was cut by 9 bases, the J end by 0 bases, with 6 bases between. As DNA, the CDR3 is TGTGCCAGTCTACCCTCTGGGGCCAACGTCCTGACTTTC. Amino acids: CASLPSGANVLTF.

V usage is TRBV7-3 and J usage is TRBJ1-2; possible D gene TRBD1, 6 bases. V lost 5 bases and J 6 bases, leaving 10 bases between the germline ends. CDR3 length: 12 amino acids. Per germline, CDR1 SGHTA and CDR2 FQGTGA. CDR3: CASSPWTDGYTF. Here the CDR3 DNA reads TGTGCCAGCAGCCCGTGGACAGATGGCTACACCTTC.

This clonotype was detected many times. The chain combines TRBV12-3 or TRBV12-4 with TRBJ1-1, with D possibly matching TRBD1 (5 bases). The CDR3 sequence is 14 residues long. Trimming pared 2 bases from V and 3 bases from J, leaving 10 bases between. CDR3 DNA sequence: TGTGCCAGCAGTTTAAGGGGACCCTACACTGAAGCTTTCTTT. Encoded protein: CASSLRGPYTEAFF.

This clonotype appeared a few times. This chain links TRBV29-1 with TRBJ2-1; D not certain. The germline CDR1 and CDR2 sequences are SQVTM and ANQGSEA. V lost 6 bases to trimming and J lost 3 bases, with 6 bases between them. The CDR3 contains 11 residues. The CDR3 sequence is CSVDGYNEQFF. The CDR3 coding sequence is TGCAGCGTGGACGGCTACAATGAGCAGTTCTTC.

V and J are TRBV9 and TRBJ2-7, with 9 nucleotides matching TRBD1. The CDR3 consists of 13 residues. The germline gives CDR1 SGDLS, CDR2 YYNGEE. After removal of 4 bases from V and 8 bases from J, the junction contained 7 bases not matched to a gene. DNA for the CDR3: TGTGCCAGCAGCCCTGGGACAGGGATGCAGCAGTACTTC. Its translation: CASSPGTGMQQYF.

This clonotype was detected only a few times. The CDR3 coding sequence is TGCGCCAGCAGCTTCACGGGATTGAGCAATGAGCAGTTCTTC. Translation: CASSFTGLSNEQFF. V gene TRBV5-1 combines with J gene TRBJ2-1, with a weak D call TRBD2 (5 bases). Trimming cost V 2 bases and J 6 bases, with 12 bases left between them. The germline V gene has CDR1 SGHRS and CDR2 YFSETQ. The CDR3 length is 14 residues.

By share, this clonotype ranks as medium-sized (0.01 to 0.1%). The chain couples TRBV4-3 to TRBJ2-7; 7 bases are shared with TRBD1. Per germline, CDR1 LGHNA and CDR2 YSLEER. There are 16 residues in the CDR3. J lost 3 bases, V lost 4 bases, and 12 bases had no gene match. The CDR3 nucleotides read TGCGCCAGCAGCCCACAGGGGACCCAGGTTATCTACGAGCAGTACTTC. Amino acids: CASSPQGTQVIYEQYF.